The 9 T cell receptor beta chains reported below all come from one sample, sequenced in a study of cytomegalovirus exposure and HLA in healthy donors. PCR amplification relied on 60 Vbeta primers (plus 13 Jbeta primers). Assay used: immunoSEQ multiplex PCR; TCRdb lists only in-frame clones, some missing. The sample records 100,000 to 150,000 clones, approximately 80% being singletons. The sequenced material came from PBMCs. The receptors were sampled from a woman aged 55-69 years in good health and CMV-seronegative.

A single count supports this clone. The rearrangement joins TRBV6-5 to TRBJ1-5, with 8 bases fitting TRBD1. J gave up 3 bases and V 5 bases, and 3 bases lay outside the gene matches. CDR1 is MNHEY, CDR2 SVGAGI, per germline. The CDR3 totals 14 residues. The CDR3 DNA sequence: TGTGCCAGCAGTCGGACAGGGATCAATCAGCCCCAGCATTTT. Its translation is CASSRTGINQPQHF.

V gene TRBV28 combines with J gene TRBJ2-7; D remains unclear. Germline CDR1 reads MDHEN; CDR2 reads SYDVKM. This CDR3 region has 20 residues. Trimming removed 6 bases at V and 3 bases at J, with 33 bases between. The CDR3 reads CASSSYVGRSYRRKIYEQYF. In DNA form, the CDR3 reads TGTGCCAGCAGCTCGTACGTCGGTCGAAGTTACAGAAGGAAAATCTACGAGCAGTACTTC.

V gene TRBV11-2 combines with J gene TRBJ1-6; 7 bases are a match to TRBD1. Trimming cost V 7 bases and J 8 bases; bases outside gene matches: 14. Germline CDR1 is SGHAT and CDR2 is FQNNGV. The CDR3 sequence is 16 residues long. This CDR3 is CASTQGGQLSDSPLHF. CDR3 coding DNA: TGTGCCAGCACCCAGGGGGGACAGTTATCAGATTCACCCCTCCACTTT.

The chain recombines TRBV7-8 with TRBJ2-5; D might be TRBD1 (6 bases). The germline V gene encodes CDR1 SGHVS and CDR2 FQNEAQ. The V gene lost 0 bases and the J gene lost 5 bases, with 16 bases spanning the gap. This CDR3 has 16 residues. This CDR3 is CASSLANRVGEETQYF. DNA for the CDR3: TGTGCCAGCAGCTTAGCCAACAGGGTCGGAGAGGAGACCCAGTACTTC.

DNA for the CDR3: TGCGCCAGCAGCCTGGGGCAGGGGGCAATGAACACTGAAGCTTTCTTT. Translated, it gives CASSLGQGAMNTEAFF. The genes are TRBV4-1 and TRBJ1-1, with TRBD1 identical over 8 bases. Germline lookup yields CDR1 MGHRA and CDR2 YSYEKL. J gave up 0 bases and V 4 bases, and 7 bases lay outside the gene matches. This CDR3 is 16 amino acids long.

The chain is built from TRBV18 and TRBJ1-1; 9 bases line up with TRBD1. This CDR3 comprises 15 residues. V shed 5 bases, J shed 0 bases, and the junction held 4 bases outside the gene matches. Germline loops: CDR1 KGHSH, CDR2 LQKENI. The CDR3 sequence is CASSSGTGMNTEAFF. Written as DNA, the CDR3 is TGTGCCAGCTCATCGGGGACAGGGATGAACACTGAAGCTTTCTTT.

This chain connects TRBV5-1 to TRBJ2-7; 8 positions agree with TRBD1. The J segment lost 4 bases and the V segment lost 0 bases, leaving 6 bases of the junction unmatched. The CDR3 totals 15 residues. The germline gives CDR1 SGHRS, CDR2 YFSETQ. In nucleotides, the CDR3 is TGCGCCAGCAGCTTGGGGACAGGGATATTGTACGAGCAGTACTTC. Translated: CASSLGTGILYEQYF.

The chain recombines TRBV21-1 with TRBJ2-3; the DNA was not compared with TRBD2, the D call given in the table. TRBV21-1 is deemed a pseudogene. The CDR3 has 17 residues. The CDR3 bases are TGTGCCAGCAGCTCAAGCGGGACAAATCTGAGCACAGATACGCAGTATTTT. This encodes CASSSSGTNLSTDTQYF.

The genes are TRBV5-1 and TRBJ2-1, with 10 bases lining up with TRBD2. CDR3 length: 14 residues. The V gene end was trimmed by 8 bases and the J gene end by 4 bases; junction bases not matched to a gene: 6. CDR1 is SGHRS and CDR2 is YFSETQ in the germline V gene. The CDR3 loop reads CASPGLASYNEQFF. CDR3 sequence (DNA): TGCGCCAGTCCGGGACTAGCGTCTTACAATGAGCAGTTCTTC. Together with reference TRBV5-1 and TRBJ2-1, the CDR3 gives the full variable domain: KAGVTQTPRYLIKTRGQQVTLSCSPISGHRSVSWYQQTPGQGLQFLFEYFSETQRNKGNFPGRFSGRQFSNSRSEMNVSTLELGDSALYLCASPGLASYNEQFFGPGTRLTVL.